This passage covers 26 T cell receptor beta chains from one sample sequenced in a study of response to subunit inactivated influenza vaccine. TCRdb reanalysed the RT-PCR reads using MiXCR and keeps one entry per CDR3 protein. Found here are around 710,000 distinct CDR3 sequences, about 15% of them singletons; the top ten hold approximately 6.5%. Sequenced here: PBMCs from blood, sampled approximately 15 days before vaccination. The receptors here all came from a middle-aged man who received an inactivated influenza vaccine.

This clonotype appeared a few times. The chain is built from TRBV28 and TRBJ2-7, with D possibly called TRBD1 or TRBD2 (6 bases each). This CDR3 is 15 amino acids long. V lost 5 bases and J 4 bases, leaving 18 bases between the germline ends. Germline V lookup: CDR1 MDHEN, CDR2 SYDVKM. CDR3 coding DNA: TGTGCCAGCAGTCCCGGACCAACAGGGAGGTACGAGCAGTACTTC. It yields the protein CASSPGPTGRYEQYF.

This clonotype was counted a few times. The J gene is TRBJ2-7, the V gene TRBV7-2, with 10 bases matching TRBD2. The trim removed 5 bases at V and 7 bases at J, leaving 5 bases unmatched. The CDR3 consists of 13 residues. Germline CDR1 and CDR2: SGHTA and FQGNSA. CDR3: CASSPGLAQEQYF. The CDR3 DNA reads TGTGCCAGCAGCCCGGGACTAGCGCAGGAGCAGTACTTC.

The rearrangement uses TRBV29-1 and TRBJ2-1, with 7 nucleotides matching TRBD2. The CDR3 has 11 amino acids. Unmatched junction bases numbered 5, after V lost 6 bases and J lost 9 bases. Germline V gene lookup returns CDR1 SQVTM and CDR2 ANQGSEA. The CDR3 DNA reads TGCAGCGTCGTAACTAGCGTTGAGCAGTTCTTC. It encodes CSVVTSVEQFF.

Ten or more counts support this clonotype. J is TRBJ2-3 and V is TRBV6-2 or TRBV6-3; D not certain. V lost 3 bases and J lost 0, with 7 bases in between. The germline CDR1 and CDR2 sequences are MNHEY and SVGEGT. The CDR3 loop spans 14 amino acids. The CDR3 region is CASSYSLSTDTQYF. CDR3 DNA: TGTGCCAGCAGTTATAGCCTGAGCACAGATACGCAGTATTTT.

This chain links TRBV2 with TRBJ1-4, with 8 bases that match TRBD1. Germline lookup yields CDR1 SNHLY and CDR2 FYNNEI. The CDR3 is 13 residues long. V lost 6 bases and J lost 3; bases outside the gene matches: 0. In DNA form, the CDR3 reads TGTGCCAGCAGGACAGGGGCTAATGAAAAACTGTTTTTT. This translates into CASRTGANEKLFF.

The chain combines TRBV7-9 with TRBJ2-5, with D possibly being TRBD1 or TRBD2 (5 bases each). The CDR3 consists of 16 residues. Looked up from germline, CDR1 is SEHNR and CDR2 is FQNEAQ (reference sequence). V shed 5 bases and J shed 5 bases, with 21 bases lying between them. The CDR3 DNA follows: TGTGCCAGCAGCCCCCGGGGTAACAGGCTTCTTGAGACCCAGTACTTC. Amino acids: CASSPRGNRLLETQYF.

This sequence joins TRBV12-3 or TRBV12-4 and TRBJ1-5; D call uncertain. The CDR3 spans 14 residues. V lost 6 bases to trimming and J lost 4 bases, with 13 bases between them. In nucleotides, the CDR3 is TGTGCCAGCAGCACGCAGGCGGCAAATCAGCCCCAGCATTTT. This encodes CASSTQAANQPQHF.

The CDR3, as DNA: TGTGCCACCAGCAGAGTCCTAGATAAGGAGACCCAGTACTTC. As protein: CATSRVLDKETQYF. The gene calls are TRBV15 and TRBJ2-5; D remains ambiguous. Trimming removed 1 base at V and 5 bases at J, with 11 bases between. Germline V gene lookup returns CDR1 LNHNV and CDR2 YYDKDF (reference sequence). The CDR3 covers 14 residues.

This clonotype showed up just a few times. The chain uses TRBV28 and TRBJ1-5; D call uncertain. This CDR3 is 16 amino acids long. Trimming stripped 2 bases from V and 0 bases from J, with 11 bases between. Germline values: CDR1 MDHEN, CDR2 SYDVKM. The CDR3 DNA is TGTGCCAGCAGTTTAGAATCCCCGTATAGCAATCAGCCCCAGCATTTT. This translates into CASSLESPYSNQPQHF.

The rearrangement links TRBV4-2 to TRBJ2-5; D gene ambiguous. CDR3 length: 13 amino acids. Deletions cut 0 bases from V and 4 bases from J, with 6 bases between. The germline V gene has CDR1 LGHNA and CDR2 YNFKEQ. The CDR3 DNA sequence: TGTGCCAGCAGCCAAGATATACGAGAGACCCAGTACTTC. It is translated as CASSQDIRETQYF.

V usage is TRBV18 and J usage is TRBJ2-7; D unresolved. The CDR3 totals 14 residues. Trimming took 5 bases from V and 2 from J, leaving 13 bases between them. CDR1 is KGHSH, CDR2 LQKENI, per germline. The CDR3: CASSETASAYEQYF. The DNA of the CDR3 is TGTGCCAGCTCAGAGACGGCCTCTGCCTACGAGCAGTACTTC.

The chain recombines TRBV12-3 or TRBV12-4 with TRBJ2-7; D ambiguous. This CDR3 has 12 amino acids. Trimming took off 6 bases at V and 7 bases at J, with 13 bases between the two ends. The CDR3 region has the DNA TGTGCCAGCAGCCGGCCCGCCATTGAGCAGTACTTC. It is translated as CASSRPAIEQYF.

The chain employs TRBV6-5 and TRBJ2-1, with TRBD2 matching 7 bases. After removal of 0 bases from V and 4 bases from J, the junction contained 6 bases not matched to a gene. Germline lookup yields CDR1 MNHEY and CDR2 SVGAGI. This CDR3 has 16 residues. The CDR3 region has the DNA TGTGCCAGCAGTTACTCGTCGGGAGGTACTTACAATGAGCAGTTCTTC. Protein product: CASSYSSGGTYNEQFF.

The V and J genes are TRBV24-1 and TRBJ1-1; perhaps TRBD1 as D (5 bases). This CDR3 is 14 amino acids long. V was clipped by 4 bases and J by 3 bases, with 11 bases between them. Germline assignment: CDR1 KGHDR and CDR2 SFDVKD. DNA for the CDR3: TGTGCCACCAGTGACAGGGACGGTGACACTGAAGCTTTCTTT. This encodes CATSDRDGDTEAFF.

The chain uses TRBV7-2 and TRBJ2-2; D ambiguous. The germline gives CDR1 SGHTA, CDR2 FQGNSA. Trimming took 5 bases from V and 7 from J, leaving 14 bases between them. The CDR3 runs 14 residues. The CDR3 bases are TGTGCCAGCAGCCCCCTTACAATTCTCGGGGAGCTGTTTTTT. This translates into CASSPLTILGELFF.

Comment on this clonotype: It may be a read error: a sequence one base away is much more abundant. The rearrangement joins TRBV12-3 or TRBV12-4 to TRBJ1-2; 7 positions match TRBD1. This CDR3 is built from 14 residues. The CDR3 DNA is TGTGCCGGCAGACCCGGGACAGATAACTATGGCTACACCTTC. It translates to CAGRPGTDNYGYTF.

This clonotype was detected ten times or more. The V gene is TRBV5-1, the J gene TRBJ2-5; D perhaps matches TRBD2 (7 bases). V lost 4 bases, J lost 2 bases, and 12 bases lay in between. In germline, CDR1 is SGHRS, CDR2 YFSETQ. The length of the CDR3 is 14 residues. The CDR3 nucleotides read TGCGCCAGCAGCGGGGGGGGCCATCAAGAGACCCAGTACTTC. It translates to CASSGGGHQETQYF.

V usage is TRBV29-1 and J usage is TRBJ2-1; 8 bases fit TRBD2. The CDR3 runs 14 residues. J gave up 4 bases and V 6 bases, and 8 bases lay outside the gene matches. The V gene's germline CDR1 is SQVTM and CDR2 ANQGSEA. CDR3 in DNA: TGCAGCGTGGGGGCGGGGGGCATTTACAATGAGCAGTTCTTC. It encodes CSVGAGGIYNEQFF.

The rearrangement joins TRBV19 to TRBJ2-3, with 11 nucleotides matching TRBD2. Germline V gene sequence: CDR1 LNHDA, CDR2 SQIVND (reference sequence). The junction had 9 bases not matched to a gene; V was cut back by 4 bases and J by 0 bases. This CDR3 contains 18 residues. The CDR3 here is CASSRWGLAAASTDTQYF. The CDR3 DNA reads as TGTGCCAGTAGTAGGTGGGGACTAGCGGCCGCTAGCACAGATACGCAGTATTTT.

In this sample, this clonotype turned up a few times. The gene calls are TRBV27 and TRBJ2-1; 8 nucleotides line up with TRBD2. Germline trimming cut 3 bases from V and 9 bases from J; bases unmatched to any gene: 19. This CDR3 spans 18 amino acids. Germline V CDR1 and CDR2: MNHEY, SMNVEV (reference sequence). CDR3 region: CASSFGTSGRGPVGEQFF. In DNA form, the CDR3 reads TGTGCCAGCAGTTTCGGTACTAGCGGAAGGGGCCCTGTGGGTGAGCAGTTCTTC.

About this clonotype: Possible read error: a much larger clone is one base away. The rearrangement joins TRBV10-3 to TRBJ2-7; weak D call: TRBD2 (5 bases). V was cut by 10 bases and J by 3 bases, with 22 bases left in between. This CDR3 contains 15 residues. Looked up from germline, CDR1 is ENHRY and CDR2 is SYGVKD. CDR3 region: CANSPSWGDLYEQYF. The CDR3 nucleotides are TGTGCCAACAGCCCAAGTTGGGGAGACCTCTACGAGCAGTACTTC.

This clonotype appeared many times. This chain uses TRBV3-1 with TRBJ2-5; no definite D call. The germline V gene encodes CDR1 LGHDT and CDR2 YNNKEL (reference sequence). The CDR3 contains 14 residues. Trimming took off 2 bases at V and 2 bases at J, with 9 bases between the two ends. CDR3 residues: CASSQRTAQETQYF. In DNA form, the CDR3 reads TGTGCCAGCAGCCAAAGGACCGCGCAAGAGACCCAGTACTTC.

The chain has TRBV27 and TRBJ1-1, with D perhaps matching TRBD1 (6 bases). V lost 3 bases, J lost 0 bases, and 14 bases lay in between. This CDR3 is built from 16 residues. In germline, CDR1 is MNHEY, CDR2 SMNVEV (reference sequence). The CDR3 DNA follows: TGTGCCAGCAGTTTTAGGTATACAGGGATGAACACTGAAGCTTTCTTT. This encodes CASSFRYTGMNTEAFF.

This clonotype was observed a handful of times. The V call is TRBV3-1, the J call TRBJ1-6, with 7 bases matching TRBD1. Germline CDR1 is LGHDT and CDR2 is YNNKEL (reference sequence). The junction had 4 bases not matched to a gene; V was cut back by 6 bases and J by 5 bases. The CDR3 runs to 14 residues. CDR3 in DNA: TGTGCCAGCAGAACCGGGACAGATAATTCACCCCTCCACTTT. Encoded protein: CASRTGTDNSPLHF.

V is TRBV12-3 or TRBV12-4 and J is TRBJ1-2, with unresolved D. Trimming took off 10 bases at V and 4 bases at J, with 16 bases between the two ends. The CDR3 totals 13 residues. The CDR3 DNA is TGTGCCACCATGAGCGAGGCAGGCTATGGCTACACCTTC. Translating it yields CATMSEAGYGYTF.

The chain combines TRBV6-4 with TRBJ1-2; no firm D call. Germline V gene lookup returns CDR1 MRHNA and CDR2 SNTAGT. V was pared by 4 bases and J by 6 bases, with 9 bases between. CDR3 length equals 12 residues. CDR3 loop: CASSGAGHGYTF. The CDR3 DNA reads TGTGCCAGCAGTGGGGCCGGTCATGGCTACACCTTC.